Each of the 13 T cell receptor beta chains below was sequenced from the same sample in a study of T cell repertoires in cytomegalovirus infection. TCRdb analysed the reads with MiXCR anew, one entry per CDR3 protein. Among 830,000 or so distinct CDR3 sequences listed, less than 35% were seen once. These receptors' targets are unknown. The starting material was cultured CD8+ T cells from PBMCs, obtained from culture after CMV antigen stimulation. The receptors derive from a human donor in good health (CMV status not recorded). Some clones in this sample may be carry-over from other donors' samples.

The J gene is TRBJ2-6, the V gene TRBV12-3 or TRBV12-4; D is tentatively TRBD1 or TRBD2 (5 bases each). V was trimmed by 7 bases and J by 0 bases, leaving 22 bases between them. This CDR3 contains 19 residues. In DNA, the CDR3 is TGTGCCAGCACCCCTTCGAGGGACGGTTTAACCTCTGGGGCCAACGTCCTGACTTTC. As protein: CASTPSRDGLTSGANVLTF.

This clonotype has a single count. The CDR3 is CASSSLTTEKLFF. CDR3 nucleotide sequence: TGTGCCAGCAGTTCGTTGACGACTGAAAAACTGTTTTTT. This rearrangement joins TRBV27 to TRBJ1-4; D not certain. This CDR3 region has 13 residues. V was cut by 4 bases and J by 7 bases, with 10 bases left in between. Germline CDR1 and CDR2: MNHEY and SMNVEV (reference sequence).

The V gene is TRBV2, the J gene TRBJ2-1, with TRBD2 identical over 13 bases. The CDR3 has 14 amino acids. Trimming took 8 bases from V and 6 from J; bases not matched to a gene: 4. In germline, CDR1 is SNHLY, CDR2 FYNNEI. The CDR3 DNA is TGTGCCAGCCCGGGACTAGCGGGGCTCAATGAGCAGTTCTTC. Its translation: CASPGLAGLNEQFF.

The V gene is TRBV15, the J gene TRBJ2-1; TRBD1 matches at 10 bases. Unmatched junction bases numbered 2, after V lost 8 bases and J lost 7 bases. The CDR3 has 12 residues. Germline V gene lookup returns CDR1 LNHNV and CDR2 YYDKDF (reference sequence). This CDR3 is CATDRGQNEQFF. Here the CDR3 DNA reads TGTGCCACCGACAGGGGGCAAAATGAGCAGTTCTTC.

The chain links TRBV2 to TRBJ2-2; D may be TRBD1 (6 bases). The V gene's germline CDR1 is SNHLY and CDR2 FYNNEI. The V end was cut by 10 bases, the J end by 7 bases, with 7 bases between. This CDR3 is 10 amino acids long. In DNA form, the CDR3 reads TGTGCCAACAGGGTCGGGGAGCTGTTTTTT. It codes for CANRVGELFF.

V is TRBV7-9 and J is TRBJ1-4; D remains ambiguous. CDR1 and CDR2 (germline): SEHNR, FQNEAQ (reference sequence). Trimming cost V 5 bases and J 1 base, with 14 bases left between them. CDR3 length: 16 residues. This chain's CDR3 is CASSPKTRGTNEKLFF. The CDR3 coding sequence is TGTGCCAGCAGCCCTAAGACACGGGGAACTAATGAAAAACTGTTTTTT.

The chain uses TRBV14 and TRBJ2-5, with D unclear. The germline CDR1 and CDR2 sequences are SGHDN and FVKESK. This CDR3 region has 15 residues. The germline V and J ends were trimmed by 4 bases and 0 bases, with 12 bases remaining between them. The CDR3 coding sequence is TGTGCCAGCAGCCCTTCTGAAGAGTACCAAGAGACCCAGTACTTC. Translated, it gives CASSPSEEYQETQYF.

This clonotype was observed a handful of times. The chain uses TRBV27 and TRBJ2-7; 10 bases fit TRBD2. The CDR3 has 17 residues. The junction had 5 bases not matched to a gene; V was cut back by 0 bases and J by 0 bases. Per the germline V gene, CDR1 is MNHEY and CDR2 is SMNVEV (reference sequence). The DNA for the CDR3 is TGTGCCAGCAGTTTATCGTGGACTAGCGGTTACTCCTACGAGCAGTACTTC. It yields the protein CASSLSWTSGYSYEQYF.

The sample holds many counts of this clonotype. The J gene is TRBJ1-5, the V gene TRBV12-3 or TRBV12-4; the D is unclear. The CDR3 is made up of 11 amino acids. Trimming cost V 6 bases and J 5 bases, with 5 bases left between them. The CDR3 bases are TGTGCCAGCAGCCTTGATCAGCCCCAGCATTTT. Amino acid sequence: CASSLDQPQHF.

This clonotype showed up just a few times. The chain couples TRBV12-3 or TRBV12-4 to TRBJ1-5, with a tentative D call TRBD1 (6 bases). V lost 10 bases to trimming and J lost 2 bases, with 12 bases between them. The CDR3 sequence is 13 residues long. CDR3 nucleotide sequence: TGTGCCATCGCGGAGGGGGGCAATCAGCCCCAGCATTTT. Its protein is CAIAEGGNQPQHF.

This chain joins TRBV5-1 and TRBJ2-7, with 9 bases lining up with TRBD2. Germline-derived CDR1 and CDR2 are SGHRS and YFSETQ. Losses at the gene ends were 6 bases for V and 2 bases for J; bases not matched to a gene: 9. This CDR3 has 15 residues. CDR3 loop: CASTRGSGGPYEQYF. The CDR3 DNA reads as TGCGCCAGCACCCGGGGTAGCGGGGGACCCTACGAGCAGTACTTC.

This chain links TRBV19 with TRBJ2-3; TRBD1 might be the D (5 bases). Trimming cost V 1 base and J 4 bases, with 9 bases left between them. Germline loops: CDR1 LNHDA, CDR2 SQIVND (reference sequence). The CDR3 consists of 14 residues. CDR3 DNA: TGTGCCAGTAGTATAGCTGGGGCCGCAGATACGCAGTATTTT. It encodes CASSIAGAADTQYF.

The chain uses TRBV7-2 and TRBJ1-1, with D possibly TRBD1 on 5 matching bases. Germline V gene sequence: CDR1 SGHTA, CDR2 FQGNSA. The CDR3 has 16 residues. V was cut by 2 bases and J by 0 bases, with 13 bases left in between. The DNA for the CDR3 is TGTGCCAGCAGCTTAAGGGGCTTATACATGAACACTGAAGCTTTCTTT. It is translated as CASSLRGLYMNTEAFF.